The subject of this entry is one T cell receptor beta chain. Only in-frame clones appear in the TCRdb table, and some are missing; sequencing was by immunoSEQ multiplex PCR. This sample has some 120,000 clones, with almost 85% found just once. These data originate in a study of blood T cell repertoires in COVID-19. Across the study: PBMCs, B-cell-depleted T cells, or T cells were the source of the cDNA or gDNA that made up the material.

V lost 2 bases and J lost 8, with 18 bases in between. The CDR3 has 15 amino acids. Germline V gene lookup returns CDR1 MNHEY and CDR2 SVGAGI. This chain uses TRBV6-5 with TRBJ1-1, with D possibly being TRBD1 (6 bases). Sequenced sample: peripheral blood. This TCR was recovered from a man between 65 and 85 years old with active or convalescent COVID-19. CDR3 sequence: CASSYPGSTGLEAFF. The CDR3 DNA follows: TGTGCCAGCAGTTACCCCGGATCGACAGGACTGGAAGCTTTCTTT.